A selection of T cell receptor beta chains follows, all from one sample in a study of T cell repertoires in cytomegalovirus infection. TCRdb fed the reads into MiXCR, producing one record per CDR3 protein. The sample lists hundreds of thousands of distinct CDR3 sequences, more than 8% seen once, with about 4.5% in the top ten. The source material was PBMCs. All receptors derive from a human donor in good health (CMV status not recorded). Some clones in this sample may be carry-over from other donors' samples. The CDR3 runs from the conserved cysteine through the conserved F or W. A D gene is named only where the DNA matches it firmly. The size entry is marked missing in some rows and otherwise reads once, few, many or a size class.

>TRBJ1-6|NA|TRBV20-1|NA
CSARRESNNSPLHF
TGCAGTGCTAGAAGGGAATCCAATAATTCACCCCTCCACTTT
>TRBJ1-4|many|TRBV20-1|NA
CSARDGIRGSNEKLFF
TGCAGTGCTAGAGATGGGATCAGGGGCTCTAATGAAAAACTGTTTTTT
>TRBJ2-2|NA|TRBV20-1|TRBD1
CSARALWTGGNTGELFF
TGCAGTGCTAGAGCCCTTTGGACAGGGGGGAACACCGGGGAGCTGTTTTTT
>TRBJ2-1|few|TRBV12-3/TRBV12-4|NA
CASSLVTRHNEQFF
TGTGCCAGCAGTCTCGTTACAAGGCACAATGAGCAGTTCTTC
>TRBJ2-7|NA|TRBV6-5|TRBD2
CASRGGGGRHHEQYF
TGTGCCAGCAGGGGGGGGGGAGGAAGGCACCACGAGCAGTACTTC
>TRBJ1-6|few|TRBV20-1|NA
CSARDSGGGNSPLHF
TGCAGTGCTAGAGATTCCGGGGGTGGGAATTCACCCCTCCACTTT
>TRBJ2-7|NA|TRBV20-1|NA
CSALPGGLYEQYF
TGCAGTGCCCTCCCCGGGGGACTCTACGAGCAGTACTTC
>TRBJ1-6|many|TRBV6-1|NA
CAVGRADNSPLHF
TGTGCCGTTGGGCGGGCAGATAATTCACCCCTCCACTTT
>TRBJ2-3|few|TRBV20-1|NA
CSAPLARGGDTQYF
TGCAGTGCTCCCTTAGCGAGGGGGGGAGATACGCAGTATTTT
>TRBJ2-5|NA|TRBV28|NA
CASSQTPRRETQYF
TGTGCCAGCAGTCAGACCCCGAGGAGAGAGACCCAGTACTTC